The rows below give T cell receptor beta chains drawn from one sample of a study of T-cell reconstitution after alpha-beta-depleted transplantation in children. TCRdb re-called the PCR reads through MiXCR, storing one row per CDR3 protein. The sample yields about 22,000 distinct CDR3 sequences, 11% seen once. Here the sequenced sample was PBMCs from the stem cell graft donor, taken from the stem cell graft. The receptors stem from a human donor who donated a stem cell graft to a child with chronic granulomatous disease. The CDR3 runs from the conserved cysteine through the conserved F or W. The order of the fields is J gene, D gene, V gene, clone size, CDR3 DNA, CDR3 protein. A D gene is named only where the DNA matches it firmly. Size values are once, few and many counts, or a class for expanded clones, and some rows have none.

TRBJ2-3 - TRBV20-1 many TGCAGTGCTAGAGCGAGTAGCGTGGATACGCAGTATTTT CSARASSVDTQYF
TRBJ2-7 - TRBV28 many TGTGCCAGCAGTCCTTCTCCCCCCTACGAGCAGTACTTC CASSPSPPYEQYF
TRBJ1-6 - TRBV20-1 many TGCAGTGCTGCCCCCAACTTCGGGGGGCCGAAATCACCCCTCCACTTT CSAAPNFGGPKSPLHF
TRBJ2-7 TRBD2 TRBV5-1 many TGCGCCAGCAGCTTGGCCAATGTGCGGGGGGCTTCCTACGAGCAGTACTTC CASSLANVRGASYEQYF
TRBJ1-6 - TRBV27 many TGTGCCAGCAGTGGCGGGGGGAAACCCCTCCACTTT CASSGGGKPLHF
TRBJ2-1 - TRBV5-1 many TGCGCCAGCAGCTTTCCTGGAGATGAGCAGTTCTTC CASSFPGDEQFF
TRBJ2-7 TRBD1 TRBV5-1 many TGCGCCAGCAGCTTGCGTCAGGGGGTGGACGAGCAGTACTTC CASSLRQGVDEQYF
TRBJ2-7 - TRBV12-3/TRBV12-4 many TGTGCCAGCAGTCTGGATCCCCCTCGTTCCTACGAGCAGTACTTC CASSLDPPRSYEQYF
TRBJ2-5 TRBD2 TRBV5-6 many TGTGCCAGCAGCTTGCGGGACGGGGGGGCCCTCGAGACCCAGTACTTC CASSLRDGGALETQYF
TRBJ2-7 TRBD1 TRBV7-6 many TGTGCCAGCAGCTCGGACAGGGGTCCTTCCTACGAGCAGTACTTC CASSSDRGPSYEQYF
TRBJ1-2 - TRBV7-2 many TGTGCCAGCAGCTTTAATATCCGGGGTTATGGCTACACCTTC CASSFNIRGYGYTF
TRBJ2-3 - TRBV20-1 - TGCAGTGCTAGACTCTCTTCCGATAGCTTTTCTGGTACGCAGTATTTT CSARLSSDSFSGTQYF
TRBJ1-2 - TRBV10-3 many TGTGCCATCAGTGACGGCCGTAACTATGGCTACACCTTC CAISDGRNYGYTF